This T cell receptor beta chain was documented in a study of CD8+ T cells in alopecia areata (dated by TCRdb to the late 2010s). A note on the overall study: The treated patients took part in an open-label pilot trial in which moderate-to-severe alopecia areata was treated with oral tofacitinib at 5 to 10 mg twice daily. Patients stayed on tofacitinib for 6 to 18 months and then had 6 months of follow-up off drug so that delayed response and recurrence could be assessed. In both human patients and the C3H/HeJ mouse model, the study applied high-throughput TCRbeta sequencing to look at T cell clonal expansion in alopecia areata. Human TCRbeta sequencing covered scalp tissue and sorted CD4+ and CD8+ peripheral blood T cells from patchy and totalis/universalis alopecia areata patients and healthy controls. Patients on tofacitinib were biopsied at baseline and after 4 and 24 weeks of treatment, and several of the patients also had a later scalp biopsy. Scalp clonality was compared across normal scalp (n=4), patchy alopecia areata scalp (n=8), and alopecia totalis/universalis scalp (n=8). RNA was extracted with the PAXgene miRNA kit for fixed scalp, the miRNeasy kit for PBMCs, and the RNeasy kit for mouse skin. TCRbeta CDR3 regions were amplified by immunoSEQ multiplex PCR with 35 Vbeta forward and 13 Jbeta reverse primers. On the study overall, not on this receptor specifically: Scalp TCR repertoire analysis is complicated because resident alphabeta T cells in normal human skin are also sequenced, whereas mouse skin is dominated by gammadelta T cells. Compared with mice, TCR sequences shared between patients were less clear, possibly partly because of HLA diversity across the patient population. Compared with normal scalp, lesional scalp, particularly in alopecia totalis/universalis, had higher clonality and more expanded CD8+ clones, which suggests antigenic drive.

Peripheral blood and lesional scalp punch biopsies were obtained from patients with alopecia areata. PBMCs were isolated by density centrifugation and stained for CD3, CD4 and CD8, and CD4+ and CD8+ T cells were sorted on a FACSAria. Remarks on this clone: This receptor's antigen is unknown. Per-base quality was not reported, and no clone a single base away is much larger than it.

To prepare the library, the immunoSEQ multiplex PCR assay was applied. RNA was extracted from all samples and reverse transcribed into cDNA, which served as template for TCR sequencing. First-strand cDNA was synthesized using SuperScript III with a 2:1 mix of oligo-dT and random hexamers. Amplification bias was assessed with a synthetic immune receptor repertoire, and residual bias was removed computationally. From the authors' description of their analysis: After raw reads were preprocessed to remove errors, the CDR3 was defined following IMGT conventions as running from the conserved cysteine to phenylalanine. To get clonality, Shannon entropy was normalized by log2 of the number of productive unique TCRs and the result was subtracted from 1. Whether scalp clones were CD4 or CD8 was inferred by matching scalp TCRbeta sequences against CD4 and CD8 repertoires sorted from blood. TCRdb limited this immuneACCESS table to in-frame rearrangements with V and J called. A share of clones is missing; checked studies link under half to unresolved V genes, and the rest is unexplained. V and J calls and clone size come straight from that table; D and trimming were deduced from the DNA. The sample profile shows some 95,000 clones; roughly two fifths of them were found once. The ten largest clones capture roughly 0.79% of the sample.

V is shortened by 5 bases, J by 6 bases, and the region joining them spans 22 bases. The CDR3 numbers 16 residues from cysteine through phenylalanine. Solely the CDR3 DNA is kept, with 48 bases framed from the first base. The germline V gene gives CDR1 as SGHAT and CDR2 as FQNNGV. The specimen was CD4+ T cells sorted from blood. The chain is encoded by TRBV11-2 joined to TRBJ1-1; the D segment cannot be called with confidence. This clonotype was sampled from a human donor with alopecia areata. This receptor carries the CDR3 CASSRLISPRWPEAFF. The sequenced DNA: TGTGCCAGCAGCCGGCTGATCTCCCCGAGGTGGCCTGAAGCTTTCTTT.